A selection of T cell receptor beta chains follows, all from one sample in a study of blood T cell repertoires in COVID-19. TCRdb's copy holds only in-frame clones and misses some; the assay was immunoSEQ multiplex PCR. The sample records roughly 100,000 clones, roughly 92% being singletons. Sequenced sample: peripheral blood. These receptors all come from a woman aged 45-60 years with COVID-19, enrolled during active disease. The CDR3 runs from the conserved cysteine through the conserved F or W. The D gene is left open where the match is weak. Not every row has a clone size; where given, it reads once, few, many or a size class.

DNA: TGTGCCAGCACCAGAGGAGGGCAGGGGAACACTGAAGCTTTCTTT
CDR3: CASTRGGQGNTEAFF
size: -
J: TRBJ1-1
D: -
V: TRBV6-5

DNA: TGTGCCAGCAGTTTCCTTAAGACAGGATTTGCCACCGGGGAGCTGTTTTTT
CDR3: CASSFLKTGFATGELFF
size: -
J: TRBJ2-2
D: -
V: TRBV27

DNA: TGTGCCAGCAGTTACTCAGGGGGGGACGGTGGCTACACCTTC
CDR3: CASSYSGGDGGYTF
size: -
J: TRBJ1-2
D: -
V: TRBV6-5

DNA: TGTGCCAGCAGCTTACAGGGTCCGCGGGAGCAGTACTTC
CDR3: CASSLQGPREQYF
size: -
J: TRBJ2-7
D: -
V: TRBV7-2

DNA: TGTGCCACCAGTTCCTCGCCGGGTTCACCCCTCCACTTT
CDR3: CATSSSPGSPLHF
size: once
J: TRBJ1-6
D: -
V: TRBV15

DNA: TGTGCCAGCAGCTCTCAAGCGAACACTGAAGCTTTCTTT
CDR3: CASSSQANTEAFF
size: -
J: TRBJ1-1
D: -
V: TRBV7-2

DNA: TGTGCCACCAGTGACCCCCGGGCTAGCGGGACCGGGGAGCTGTTTTTT
CDR3: CATSDPRASGTGELFF
size: -
J: TRBJ2-2
D: TRBD2
V: TRBV24-1

DNA: TGTGCCAGCACCCGGACAGGGTATCAGCCCCAGCATTTT
CDR3: CASTRTGYQPQHF
size: once
J: TRBJ1-5
D: TRBD1
V: TRBV6-5

DNA: TGTGCCAGCAGTGAAGGCGAGGTGGGCAATCAGCCCCAGCATTTT
CDR3: CASSEGEVGNQPQHF
size: -
J: TRBJ1-5
D: -
V: TRBV2

DNA: TGTGCCAGCAGCTTGGGAGGTTGGGGACGTAGAGAGGCACCCCTCCACTTT
CDR3: CASSLGGWGRREAPLHF
size: once
J: TRBJ1-6
D: -
V: TRBV7-8

DNA: TGCGCCAGCAGCCAAGAAATATATGGGGCCAACGTCCTGACTTTC
CDR3: CASSQEIYGANVLTF
size: once
J: TRBJ2-6
D: -
V: TRBV4-3

DNA: TGTGCCAGCTCCCCGACAGGGAACCTCAACGGAAACACCATATATTTT
CDR3: CASSPTGNLNGNTIYF
size: -
J: TRBJ1-3
D: TRBD1
V: TRBV18

DNA: TGTGCCAGCAGACAGGGGACTAACACTGAAGCTTTCTTT
CDR3: CASRQGTNTEAFF
size: few
J: TRBJ1-1
D: TRBD1
V: TRBV6-4

DNA: TGTGCCAGCAGACTATCTAATACAGGGATCGACGGACGGCTTGAAGCTTTCTTT
CDR3: CASRLSNTGIDGRLEAFF
size: -
J: TRBJ1-1
D: -
V: TRBV7-8

DNA: TGTGCCAGTGGGCCGGGACAGGGAAAGGTTGATGGCTACACCTTC
CDR3: CASGPGQGKVDGYTF
size: -
J: TRBJ1-2
D: TRBD1
V: TRBV19

DNA: TGTGCCAGTTCGCAACAGGGGTTGAGCGGGGAGCTGTTTTTT
CDR3: CASSQQGLSGELFF
size: -
J: TRBJ2-2
D: TRBD1
V: TRBV27

DNA: TGTGCCAGTAGTATCTCGAGACAGGGAGGTTGGGGGCAGCCCCAGCATTTT
CDR3: CASSISRQGGWGQPQHF
size: -
J: TRBJ1-5
D: TRBD1
V: TRBV19

DNA: TGTGCCAGCAGCGCTAGCGGGGCAAGCACAGATACGCAGTATTTT
CDR3: CASSASGASTDTQYF
size: -
J: TRBJ2-3
D: TRBD2
V: TRBV13

DNA: TGTGCCACCAGAACCTTTAACAGGGGATATAGCAATCAGCCCCAGCATTTT
CDR3: CATRTFNRGYSNQPQHF
size: -
J: TRBJ1-5
D: TRBD1
V: TRBV24-1

DNA: TGTGCCAGCAGTTTGGGGACAGGCTGGAATAATTCACCCCTCCACTTT
CDR3: CASSLGTGWNNSPLHF
size: -
J: TRBJ1-6
D: TRBD1
V: TRBV28

DNA: TGCGCCAGCAGTATAAGGACAGGGGGAGGTGAAAAACTGTTTTTT
CDR3: CASSIRTGGGEKLFF
size: -
J: TRBJ1-4
D: TRBD1
V: TRBV5-1

DNA: TGTGCCAGCTACACAAGGGACAGATGGGAAGGTGGACCTAACTATGGCTACACCTTC
CDR3: CASYTRDRWEGGPNYGYTF
size: -
J: TRBJ1-2
D: TRBD1
V: TRBV28

DNA: TGTGCCAGCAGTTTATTGGGGACAGGGGACAAAGCTTTCTTT
CDR3: CASSLLGTGDKAFF
size: -
J: TRBJ1-1
D: TRBD1
V: TRBV27

DNA: TGTGCCAGTAGTATAGGGCAGGGGAACTATGGCTACACCTTC
CDR3: CASSIGQGNYGYTF
size: once
J: TRBJ1-2
D: -
V: TRBV19

DNA: TGTGCCAGCAGCTTTAGGTGGGGCGGCGGGGAGCTGTTTTTT
CDR3: CASSFRWGGGELFF
size: -
J: TRBJ2-2
D: -
V: TRBV11-3

DNA: TGTGCCAGCAGCTTAAGGGGTAGGTCGGAGACCCAGTACTTC
CDR3: CASSLRGRSETQYF
size: -
J: TRBJ2-5
D: -
V: TRBV13

DNA: TGCGCCAGCAGTGAGGTGACAGGGAAATATGGCTACACCTTC
CDR3: CASSEVTGKYGYTF
size: few
J: TRBJ1-2
D: TRBD1
V: TRBV10-2

DNA: TGTGCCAGCAGAGTGACAGTTGCAACTAATGAAAAACTGTTTTTT
CDR3: CASRVTVATNEKLFF
size: -
J: TRBJ1-4
D: -
V: TRBV6-5

DNA: TGTGCCACCAGTGAAAGACAGGCGAACACCGGGGAGCTGTTTTTT
CDR3: CATSERQANTGELFF
size: -
J: TRBJ2-2
D: -
V: TRBV24-1

DNA: TGTGCCAGCAGCTTGGGGGACAGGGGAGCGGGTGTATATGGCTACACCTTC
CDR3: CASSLGDRGAGVYGYTF
size: -
J: TRBJ1-2
D: TRBD1
V: TRBV5-4

DNA: TGTGCCAGCAGGGAGGGAGGGACCATTCAGTACTTC
CDR3: CASREGGTIQYF
size: once
J: TRBJ2-4
D: TRBD2
V: TRBV2

DNA: TGTGCCAGTTCGGGCAGGGAGGGTGGCTATGGCTACACCTTC
CDR3: CASSGREGGYGYTF
size: -
J: TRBJ1-2
D: -
V: TRBV2

DNA: TGTGCCAGCAGCTTATTGACAGGGAATGAGCAGTTCTTC
CDR3: CASSLLTGNEQFF
size: -
J: TRBJ2-1
D: TRBD1
V: TRBV13

DNA: TGTGCCAGCAGCCCCGGGACTAGCGAAACAGATACGCAGTATTTT
CDR3: CASSPGTSETDTQYF
size: -
J: TRBJ2-3
D: TRBD2
V: TRBV6-2/TRBV6-3

DNA: TGTGCCAGCAGCTTACCTCACGCGGGGGAAAAACCAAGAGACGAGCAGTACTTC
CDR3: CASSLPHAGEKPRDEQYF
size: -
J: TRBJ2-7
D: TRBD2
V: TRBV7-3

DNA: TGTGCCAGCAGCTTAGGTACGGCGGGGAATTCACCCCTCCACTTT
CDR3: CASSLGTAGNSPLHF
size: -
J: TRBJ1-6
D: -
V: TRBV7-2

DNA: TGTGCCAGTAGTATACATAGCGGGGGGGTTTGGATTCAGTACTTC
CDR3: CASSIHSGGVWIQYF
size: once
J: TRBJ2-4
D: TRBD2
V: TRBV19

DNA: TGCGCCAGCAGCCAAGATAGCCCGGGACAGGGAAGGGATGAGCAGTTCTTC
CDR3: CASSQDSPGQGRDEQFF
size: few
J: TRBJ2-1
D: TRBD1
V: TRBV4-1

DNA: TGTGCCATCAGTGGGGGGACTAGCGGGGGAGCCTACGAGCAGTACTTC
CDR3: CAISGGTSGGAYEQYF
size: -
J: TRBJ2-7
D: TRBD2
V: TRBV10-3

DNA: TGCGCCAGCAGCCAATCCCGACTAGCGGGGGAGACCCAGTACTTC
CDR3: CASSQSRLAGETQYF
size: -
J: TRBJ2-5
D: TRBD2
V: TRBV4-1

DNA: TGTGCCAGCAGCTTTCAGAGGGACTATGGCTACACCTTC
CDR3: CASSFQRDYGYTF
size: -
J: TRBJ1-2
D: -
V: TRBV13

DNA: TGTGCCAGCAGTTACGGAGAGGGCGGAAAACTGTTTTTT
CDR3: CASSYGEGGKLFF
size: once
J: TRBJ1-4
D: -
V: TRBV6-6